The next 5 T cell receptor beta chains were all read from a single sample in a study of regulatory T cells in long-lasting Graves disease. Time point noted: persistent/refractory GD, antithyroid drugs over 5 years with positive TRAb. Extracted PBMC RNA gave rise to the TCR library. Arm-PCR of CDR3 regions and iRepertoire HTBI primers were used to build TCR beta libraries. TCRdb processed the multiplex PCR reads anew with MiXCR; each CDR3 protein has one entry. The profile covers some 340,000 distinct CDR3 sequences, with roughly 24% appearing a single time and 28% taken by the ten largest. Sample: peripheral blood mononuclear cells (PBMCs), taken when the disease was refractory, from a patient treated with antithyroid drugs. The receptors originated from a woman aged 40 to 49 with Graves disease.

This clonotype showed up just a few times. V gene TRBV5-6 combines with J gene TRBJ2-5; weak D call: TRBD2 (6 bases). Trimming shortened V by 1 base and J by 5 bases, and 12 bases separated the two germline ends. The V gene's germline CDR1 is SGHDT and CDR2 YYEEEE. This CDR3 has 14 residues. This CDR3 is CASSLLEGRETQYF. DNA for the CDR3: TGTGCCAGCAGCTTGCTGGAGGGCCGTGAGACCCAGTACTTC.

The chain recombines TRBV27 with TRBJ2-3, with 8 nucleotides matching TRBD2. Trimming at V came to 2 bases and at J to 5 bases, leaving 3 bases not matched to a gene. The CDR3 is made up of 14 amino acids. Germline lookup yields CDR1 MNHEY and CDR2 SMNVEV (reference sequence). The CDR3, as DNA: TGTGCCAGCAGTTTAGTGCGGGAGGTAGATACGCAGTATTTT. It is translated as CASSLVREVDTQYF.

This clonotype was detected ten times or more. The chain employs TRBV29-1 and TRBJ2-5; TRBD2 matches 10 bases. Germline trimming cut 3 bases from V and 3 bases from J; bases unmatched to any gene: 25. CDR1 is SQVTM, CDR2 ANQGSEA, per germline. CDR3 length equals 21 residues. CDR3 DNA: TGCAGCGTTGATAGATCTAGCGGGAGAGTAGGTGTGGTGGTGGCTGAAGAGACCCAGTACTTC. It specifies CSVDRSSGRVGVVVAEETQYF.

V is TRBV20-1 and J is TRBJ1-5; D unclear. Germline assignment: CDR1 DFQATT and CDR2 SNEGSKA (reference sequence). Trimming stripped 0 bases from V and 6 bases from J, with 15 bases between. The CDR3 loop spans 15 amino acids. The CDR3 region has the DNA TGCAGTGCTAGAGATCGGGGAGGTCCGGGTCAGCCCCAGCATTTT. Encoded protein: CSARDRGGPGQPQHF.

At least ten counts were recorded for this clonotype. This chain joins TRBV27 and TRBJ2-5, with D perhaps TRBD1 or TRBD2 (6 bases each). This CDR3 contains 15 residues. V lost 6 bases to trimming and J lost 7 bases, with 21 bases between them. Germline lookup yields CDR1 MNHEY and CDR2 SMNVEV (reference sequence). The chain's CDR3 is CASSYRAGSLGTQYF. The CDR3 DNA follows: TGTGCCAGCAGCTACAGGGCGGGGTCTTTGGGGACCCAGTACTTC.